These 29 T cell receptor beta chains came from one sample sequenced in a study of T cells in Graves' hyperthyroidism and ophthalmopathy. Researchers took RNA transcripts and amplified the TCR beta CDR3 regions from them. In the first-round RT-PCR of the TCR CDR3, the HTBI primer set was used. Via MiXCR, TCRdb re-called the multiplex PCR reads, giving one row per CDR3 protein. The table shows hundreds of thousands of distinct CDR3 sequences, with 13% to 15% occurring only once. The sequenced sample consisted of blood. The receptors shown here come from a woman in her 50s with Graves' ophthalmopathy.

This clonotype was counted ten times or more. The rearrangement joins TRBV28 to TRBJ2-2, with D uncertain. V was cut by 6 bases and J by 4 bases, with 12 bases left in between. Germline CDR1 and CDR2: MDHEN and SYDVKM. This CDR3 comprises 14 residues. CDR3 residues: CASRKAVSTGELFF. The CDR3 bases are TGTGCCAGCAGAAAAGCCGTTTCCACCGGGGAGCTGTTTTTT.

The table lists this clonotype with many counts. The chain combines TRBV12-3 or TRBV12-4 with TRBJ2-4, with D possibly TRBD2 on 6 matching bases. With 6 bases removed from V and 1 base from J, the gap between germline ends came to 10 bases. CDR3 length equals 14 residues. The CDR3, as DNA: TGTGCCAGCAGCCCAGGGACTGCCAAAAACATTCAGTACTTC. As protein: CASSPGTAKNIQYF.

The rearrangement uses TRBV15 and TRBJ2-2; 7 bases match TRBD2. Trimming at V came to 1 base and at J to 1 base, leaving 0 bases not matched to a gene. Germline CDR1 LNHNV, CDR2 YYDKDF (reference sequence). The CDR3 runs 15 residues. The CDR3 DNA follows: TGTGCCACCAGCAGAGCGGGAGGGAACACCGGGGAGCTGTTTTTT. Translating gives CATSRAGGNTGELFF.

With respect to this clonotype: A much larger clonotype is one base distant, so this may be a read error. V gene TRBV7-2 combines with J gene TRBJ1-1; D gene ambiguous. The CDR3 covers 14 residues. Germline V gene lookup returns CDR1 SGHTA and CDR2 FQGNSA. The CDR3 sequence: CASGLDWGGPEAFF. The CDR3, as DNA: TGTGCCAGCGGCTTAGACTGGGGAGGTCCTGAAGCTTTCTTT.

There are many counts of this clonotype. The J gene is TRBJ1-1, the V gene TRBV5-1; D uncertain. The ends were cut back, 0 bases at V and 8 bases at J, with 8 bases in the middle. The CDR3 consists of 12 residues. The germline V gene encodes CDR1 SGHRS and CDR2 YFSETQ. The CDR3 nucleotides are TGCGCCAGCAGCTTGGCAGAGAACGAAGCTTTCTTT. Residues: CASSLAENEAFF.

The CDR3 loop is CASSLYRGEQETQYF. CDR3 bases: TGTGCCAGCAGCTTATACAGGGGAGAACAAGAGACCCAGTACTTC. This chain uses TRBV7-2 with TRBJ2-5; 7 nucleotides agree with TRBD1. Germline-derived CDR1 and CDR2 are SGHTA and FQGNSA. This CDR3 is 15 amino acids long. The V and J ends lost 2 bases and 2 bases, in that order; junction bases with no gene match: 5.

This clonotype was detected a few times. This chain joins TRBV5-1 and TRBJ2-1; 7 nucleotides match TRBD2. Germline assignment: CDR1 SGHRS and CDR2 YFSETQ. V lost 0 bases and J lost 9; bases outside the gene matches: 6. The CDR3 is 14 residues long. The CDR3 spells CASSLEAGRGEQFF. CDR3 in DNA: TGCGCCAGCAGCTTGGAGGCAGGGAGGGGTGAGCAGTTCTTC.

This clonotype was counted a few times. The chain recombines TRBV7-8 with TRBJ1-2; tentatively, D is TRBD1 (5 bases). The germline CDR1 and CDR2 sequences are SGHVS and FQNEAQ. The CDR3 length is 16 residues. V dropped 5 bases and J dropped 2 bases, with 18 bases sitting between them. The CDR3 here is CASSPPGLRVNYGYTF. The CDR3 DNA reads TGTGCCAGCAGCCCCCCCGGGCTCAGGGTGAACTATGGCTACACCTTC.

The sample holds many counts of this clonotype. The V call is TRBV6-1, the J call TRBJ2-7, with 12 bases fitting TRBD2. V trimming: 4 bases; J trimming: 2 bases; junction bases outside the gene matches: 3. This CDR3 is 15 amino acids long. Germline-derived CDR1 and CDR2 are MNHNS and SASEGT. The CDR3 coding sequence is TGTGCCAGCAGTGGGACTAGCGGGGCCACCTACGAGCAGTACTTC. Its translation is CASSGTSGATYEQYF.

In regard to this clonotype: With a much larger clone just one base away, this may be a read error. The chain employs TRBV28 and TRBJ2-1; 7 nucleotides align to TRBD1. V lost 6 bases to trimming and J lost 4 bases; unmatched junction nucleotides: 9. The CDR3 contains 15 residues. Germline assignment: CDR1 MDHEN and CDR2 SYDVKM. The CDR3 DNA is TGTGCCAGCAGGCCGACAGGGTTGCCATACAATGAGCAGTTCTTC. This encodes CASRPTGLPYNEQFF.

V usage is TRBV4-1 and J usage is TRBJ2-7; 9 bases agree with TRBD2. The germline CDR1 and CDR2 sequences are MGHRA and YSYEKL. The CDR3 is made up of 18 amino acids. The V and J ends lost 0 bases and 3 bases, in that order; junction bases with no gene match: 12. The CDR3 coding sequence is TGCGCCAGCAGCCAAGACCCAGCGGGAGGCAAAGTTCACTACGAGCAGTACTTC. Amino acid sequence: CASSQDPAGGKVHYEQYF.

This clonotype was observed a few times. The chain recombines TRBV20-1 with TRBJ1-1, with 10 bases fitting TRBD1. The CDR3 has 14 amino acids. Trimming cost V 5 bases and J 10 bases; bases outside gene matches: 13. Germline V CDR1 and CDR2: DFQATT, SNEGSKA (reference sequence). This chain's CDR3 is CSAVRAGTGELAFF. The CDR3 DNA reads TGCAGTGCTGTACGAGCCGGGACAGGGGAGTTAGCTTTCTTT.

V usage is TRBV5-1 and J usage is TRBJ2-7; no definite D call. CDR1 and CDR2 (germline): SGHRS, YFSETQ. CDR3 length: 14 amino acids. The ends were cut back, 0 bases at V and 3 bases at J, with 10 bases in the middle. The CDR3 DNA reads TGCGCCAGCAGCTTGGAAAGGGCCGTCTACGAGCAGTACTTC. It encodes CASSLERAVYEQYF.

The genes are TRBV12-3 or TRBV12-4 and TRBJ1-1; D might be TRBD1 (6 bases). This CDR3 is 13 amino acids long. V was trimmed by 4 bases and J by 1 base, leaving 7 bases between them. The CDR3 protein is CASSWDKNTEAFF. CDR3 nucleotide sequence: TGTGCCAGCAGTTGGGACAAGAACACTGAAGCTTTCTTT.

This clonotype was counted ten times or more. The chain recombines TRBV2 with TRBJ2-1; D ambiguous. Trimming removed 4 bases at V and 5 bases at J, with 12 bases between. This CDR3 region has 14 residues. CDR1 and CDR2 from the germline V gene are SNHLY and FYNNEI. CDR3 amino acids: CASSVGLTHNEQFF. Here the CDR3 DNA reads TGTGCCAGCAGTGTTGGCCTAACTCACAATGAGCAGTTCTTC.

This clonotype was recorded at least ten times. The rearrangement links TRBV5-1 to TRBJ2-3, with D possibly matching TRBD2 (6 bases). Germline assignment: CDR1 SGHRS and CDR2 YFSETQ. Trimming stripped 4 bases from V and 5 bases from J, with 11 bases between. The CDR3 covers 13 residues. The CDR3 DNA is TGCGCCAGCAGCACCGGGAGTAGAGATACGCAGTATTTT. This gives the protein CASSTGSRDTQYF.

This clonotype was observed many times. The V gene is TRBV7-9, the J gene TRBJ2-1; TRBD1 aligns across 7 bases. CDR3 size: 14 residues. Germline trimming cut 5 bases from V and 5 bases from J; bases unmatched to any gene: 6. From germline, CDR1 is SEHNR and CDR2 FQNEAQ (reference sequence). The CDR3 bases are TGTGCCAGCAGCCCAACAGGGGTAAACAATGAGCAGTTCTTC. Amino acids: CASSPTGVNNEQFF. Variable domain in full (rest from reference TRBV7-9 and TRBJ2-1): DTGVSQNPRHKITKRGQNVTFRCDPISEHNRLYWYRQTLGQGPEFLTYFQNEAQLEKSRLLSDRFSAERPKGSFSTLEIQRTEQGDSAMYLCASSPTGVNNEQFFGPGTRLTVL.

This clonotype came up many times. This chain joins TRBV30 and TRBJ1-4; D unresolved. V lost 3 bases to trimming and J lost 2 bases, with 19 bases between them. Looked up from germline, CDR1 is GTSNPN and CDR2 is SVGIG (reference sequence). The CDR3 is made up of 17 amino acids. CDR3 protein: CAWSWGPTRGTNEKLFF. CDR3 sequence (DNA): TGTGCCTGGAGCTGGGGTCCTACGAGAGGGACTAATGAAAAACTGTTTTTT. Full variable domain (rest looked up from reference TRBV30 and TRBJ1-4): SQTIHQWPATLVQPVGSPLSLECTVEGTSNPNLYWYRQAAGRGLQLLFYSVGIGQISSEVPQNLSASRPQDRQFILSSKKLLLSDSGFYLCAWSWGPTRGTNEKLFFGSGTQLSVL.

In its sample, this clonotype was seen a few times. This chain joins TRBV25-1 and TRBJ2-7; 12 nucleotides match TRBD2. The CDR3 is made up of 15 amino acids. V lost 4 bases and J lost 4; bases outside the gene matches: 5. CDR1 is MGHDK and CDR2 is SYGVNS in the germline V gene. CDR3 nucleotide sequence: TGTGCCAGCAGTGTGACTAGCGGGGGAGGATACGAGCAGTACTTC. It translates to CASSVTSGGGYEQYF.

CDR3 nucleotide sequence: TGTGCCACCAGTGACGGAACCTCGAATCAGCCCCAGCATTTT. Its translation is CATSDGTSNQPQHF. J is TRBJ1-5 and V is TRBV24-1; D not resolved. Deletions cut 4 bases from V and 4 bases from J, with 10 bases between. The CDR3 spans 14 residues. Looked up from germline, CDR1 is KGHDR and CDR2 is SFDVKD.

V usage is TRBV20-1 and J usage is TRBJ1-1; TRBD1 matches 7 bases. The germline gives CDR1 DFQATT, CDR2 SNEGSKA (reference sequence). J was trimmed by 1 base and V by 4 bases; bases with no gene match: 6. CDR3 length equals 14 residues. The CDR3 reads CSAIHRGTNTEAFF. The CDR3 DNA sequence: TGCAGTGCTATTCACAGGGGAACGAACACTGAAGCTTTCTTT.

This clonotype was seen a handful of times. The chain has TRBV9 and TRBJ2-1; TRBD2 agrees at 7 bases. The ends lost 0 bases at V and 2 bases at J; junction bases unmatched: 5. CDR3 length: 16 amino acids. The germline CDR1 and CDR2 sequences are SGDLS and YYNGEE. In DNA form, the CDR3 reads TGTGCCAGCAGCGTAGTTAGTAGCGGGCCCTACAATGAGCAGTTCTTC. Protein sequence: CASSVVSSGPYNEQFF.

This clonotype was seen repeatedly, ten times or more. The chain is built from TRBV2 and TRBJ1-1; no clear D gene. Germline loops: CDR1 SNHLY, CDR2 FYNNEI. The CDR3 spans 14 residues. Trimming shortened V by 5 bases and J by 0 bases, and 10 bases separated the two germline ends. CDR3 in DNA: TGTGCCAGCAGTAGCCGCTTCATGAACACTGAAGCTTTCTTT. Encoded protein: CASSSRFMNTEAFF.

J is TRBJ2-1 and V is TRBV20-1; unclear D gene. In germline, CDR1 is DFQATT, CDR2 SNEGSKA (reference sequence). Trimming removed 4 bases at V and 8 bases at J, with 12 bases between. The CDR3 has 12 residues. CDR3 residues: CSAIPWRDEQFF. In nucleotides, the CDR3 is TGCAGTGCTATCCCATGGCGCGATGAGCAGTTCTTC.

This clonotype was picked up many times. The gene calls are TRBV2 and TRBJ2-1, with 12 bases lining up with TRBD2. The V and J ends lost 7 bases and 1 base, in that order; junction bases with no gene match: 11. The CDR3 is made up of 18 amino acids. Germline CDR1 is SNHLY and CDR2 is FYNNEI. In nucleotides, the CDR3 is TGTGCCAGCACCCTCCAGGCTAGCGGGAGGGTGTCCTACAATGAGCAGTTCTTC. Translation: CASTLQASGRVSYNEQFF. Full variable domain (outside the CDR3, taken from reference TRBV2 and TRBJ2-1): EPEVTQTPSHQVTQMGQEVILRCVPISNHLYFYWYRQILGQKVEFLVSFYNNEISEKSEIFDDQFSVERPDGSNFTLKIRSTKLEDSAMYFCASTLQASGRVSYNEQFFGPGTRLTVL.

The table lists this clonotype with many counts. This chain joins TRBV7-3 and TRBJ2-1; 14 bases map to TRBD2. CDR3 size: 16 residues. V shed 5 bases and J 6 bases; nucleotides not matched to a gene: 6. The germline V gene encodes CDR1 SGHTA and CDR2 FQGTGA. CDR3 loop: CASSPTGLAGVNEQFF. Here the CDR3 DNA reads TGTGCCAGCAGCCCAACGGGACTAGCGGGAGTCAATGAGCAGTTCTTC.

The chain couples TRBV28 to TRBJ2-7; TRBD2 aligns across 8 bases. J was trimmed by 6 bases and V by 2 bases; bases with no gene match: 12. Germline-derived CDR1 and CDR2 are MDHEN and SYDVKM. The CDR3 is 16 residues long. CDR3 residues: CASSLASGRSWGEQYF. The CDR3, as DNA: TGTGCCAGCAGTTTAGCTAGCGGGCGTTCCTGGGGCGAGCAGTACTTC.

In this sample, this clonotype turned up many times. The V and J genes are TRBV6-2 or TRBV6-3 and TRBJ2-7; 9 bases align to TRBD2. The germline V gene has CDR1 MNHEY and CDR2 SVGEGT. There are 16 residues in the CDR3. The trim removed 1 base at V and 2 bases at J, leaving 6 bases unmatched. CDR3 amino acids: CASSYYPGGRAYEQYF. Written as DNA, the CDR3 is TGTGCCAGCAGTTACTACCCCGGCGGGAGGGCCTACGAGCAGTACTTC.

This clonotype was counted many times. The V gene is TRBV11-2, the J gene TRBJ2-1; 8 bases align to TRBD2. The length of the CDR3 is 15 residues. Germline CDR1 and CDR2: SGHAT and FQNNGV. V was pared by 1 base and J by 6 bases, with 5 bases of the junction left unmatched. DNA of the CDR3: TGTGCCAGCAGCTTAGTCACCGGGACTAGCAATGAGCAGTTCTTC. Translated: CASSLVTGTSNEQFF.